These T cell receptor beta chains were read from a single sample in a study of shared clonotypes between healthy human individuals. Measured with immunoSEQ multiplex PCR; TCRdb has only the in-frame clones, and not every one. This table holds approximately 2,200,000 clones, more than 85% found once. Material for sequencing was naive CD8+ T cells from PBMCs. The receptor source for this set is a man younger than 35 in good health. Some clones in this sample may be carry-over from other donors' samples. CDR3s leave out the opening cysteine and the closing phenylalanine or tryptophan. A D gene is named only where the DNA matches it firmly. Clone size, where shown, is once, few, many, or a class for clones that have expanded.

v_gene	abundance	d_gene	j_gene	CDR3aa
TRBV4-3	-	-	TRBJ2-3	ASSQDIRGATDTQY
TRBV13	-	-	TRBJ2-7	ASRGENSYEQY
TRBV7-9	-	TRBD1	TRBJ2-3	ASSPELGGWGTDTQY
TRBV7-7	-	TRBD1	TRBJ2-1	ASSLNRGSYNEQF
TRBV7-3	once	-	TRBJ2-7	ASSSPRCPPYEQY
TRBV6-1	-	-	TRBJ1-4	ASRDTLVLGEKLF
TRBV7-7	-	-	TRBJ2-1	ASSLSPRNEQF
TRBV27	-	-	TRBJ1-1	ASSSTVNTEAF
TRBV29-1	-	TRBD2	TRBJ2-3	SVFSMGLAVPGGTDTQY
TRBV15	-	-	TRBJ2-5	ATSEEDALETQY
TRBV11-2	-	-	TRBJ2-1	ASSWHGPNSYNEQF
TRBV21-1	-	-	TRBJ2-7	ASSKVAGRGYEQY
TRBV28	-	-	TRBJ2-7	ATGRGYEQY
TRBV9	-	TRBD2	TRBJ2-1	ASSPFQRLRTSNEQF
TRBV14	-	-	TRBJ1-3	ASSADWPGNTIY
TRBV9	-	TRBD2	TRBJ2-7	ASSVSGNYEQY
TRBV27	-	TRBD1	TRBJ2-7	ASSDRGPASEQY
TRBV18	-	TRBD2	TRBJ2-7	ASSPELAGGVYEQY
TRBV10-3	-	TRBD2	TRBJ2-1	AISGTSGTLDNEQF
TRBV25-1	-	-	TRBJ2-7	ASSDGLLYEQY
TRBV6-1	once	-	TRBJ2-5	ASSDRPWGRGSGQETQY
TRBV28	-	TRBD1	TRBJ1-1	ASSLQGGDTEAF
TRBV4-2	-	-	TRBJ2-7	ASSPLGDYEQY
TRBV7-2	-	-	TRBJ2-1	ASNHYGGWGNEQF
TRBV7-9	-	TRBD1	TRBJ1-2	ASSFADRVDGYT
TRBV27	-	TRBD2	TRBJ2-2	ASSLNQGGTGELF
TRBV13	-	-	TRBJ2-5	ASSSPGEQETQY
TRBV29-1	-	TRBD2	TRBJ2-3	SVEPTSGHTDTQY
TRBV11-1	-	TRBD2	TRBJ2-7	ASTHGLSGSPREQY
TRBV2	-	-	TRBJ1-2	ASSEGGGDILRRYGYT
TRBV18	-	-	TRBJ2-1	ASSPRGANPREVIEQF
TRBV6-5	-	-	TRBJ2-1	ASSYALASYNEQF
TRBV28	-	TRBD2	TRBJ2-7	ASSLDLRTSGRPSYEQY
TRBV7-2	-	-	TRBJ1-1	ASSPFGGSTEAF
TRBV7-8	-	TRBD2	TRBJ2-7	ASSRTSGSLEQY
TRBV5-1	-	-	TRBJ1-2	ASSYGQSYGYT
TRBV10-3	-	-	TRBJ2-3	AILGSVDTQY
TRBV14	-	TRBD1	TRBJ1-4	ASSFDRGPTNEKLF
TRBV4-3	-	-	TRBJ1-1	ASSAGLNTEAF
TRBV19	-	-	TRBJ1-1	ASSIGAGMNTEAF
TRBV27	-	TRBD1	TRBJ2-7	ASSYRDRSYEQY
TRBV4-3	-	-	TRBJ2-6	ASSQATGFGEANVLT
TRBV7-3	-	-	TRBJ2-3	ASSPIGARTDTQY
TRBV5-4	once	TRBD2	TRBJ2-7	ASSPSREGYEQY
TRBV12-5	-	TRBD1	TRBJ2-5	ASGLALEDRVGETQY
TRBV19	-	TRBD2	TRBJ2-2	ASGSGIGNTGELF
TRBV4-3	-	-	TRBJ1-4	ASSRGAFNEKLF
TRBV5-6	-	-	TRBJ2-5	ASSKGRETQY
TRBV4-1	-	-	TRBJ1-3	ASSHREAGVGNTIY
TRBV6-5	-	TRBD2	TRBJ2-1	ASESASGYNEQF
TRBV11-3	-	TRBD1	TRBJ2-2	ASSAKTGVGELF
TRBV14	-	-	TRBJ1-1	ASSQDEITEAF
TRBV14	-	TRBD2	TRBJ2-1	ASSQWSSGSYNEQF
TRBV28	-	-	TRBJ1-4	ASSPRNGILLVGKLF
TRBV15	-	-	TRBJ1-2	ATSRDGGGYT